A selection of T cell receptor beta chains follows, all from one sample in a study of CD8 T cells in ankylosing spondylitis. TCRdb ran MiXCR on the 5' RACE reads and lists one entry per CDR3 protein. The sample has more than 150,000 distinct CDR3 sequences, 18% seen once; the top ten hold 4.3%. Sample: blood, either unsorted or a sorted T cell fraction (not recorded which). The receptors shown here come from a male donor aged 10-35 years with ankylosing spondylitis or in good health (not recorded which). Each CDR3 is given with its conserved first and last residue. The D gene is left open where the match is weak. Clone size is stated in some rows and not others, as once, few, many or a class when expanded.

clone_size: many
d_call: NA
j_call: TRBJ2-3
v_call: TRBV4-1
cdr3_nt: TGCGCCAGCAGCCAACTTGGGGTTCAAGATACGCAGTATTTT
cdr3_aa: CASSQLGVQDTQYF

clone_size: many
d_call: NA
j_call: TRBJ1-2
v_call: TRBV15
cdr3_nt: TGTGCCACCAGCATCGGGTCCGTAGTGGGGCAGGGCTACACCTTC
cdr3_aa: CATSIGSVVGQGYTF

clone_size: NA
d_call: TRBD1
j_call: TRBJ1-1
v_call: TRBV10-3
cdr3_nt: TGTGCCATCAGAGCAACAGGGGCCCAGGGTGAAGCTTTCTTT
cdr3_aa: CAIRATGAQGEAFF

clone_size: few
d_call: NA
j_call: TRBJ2-7
v_call: TRBV10-3
cdr3_nt: TGTGCCATCAGTGCCGGGACGGCCTACGAGCAGTACTTC
cdr3_aa: CAISAGTAYEQYF

clone_size: few
d_call: NA
j_call: TRBJ1-4
v_call: TRBV6-5
cdr3_nt: TGTGCCAGCAGGAGGGCGAGGTTATACAATGAAAAACTGTTTTTT
cdr3_aa: CASRRARLYNEKLFF

clone_size: many
d_call: TRBD1
j_call: TRBJ1-5
v_call: TRBV29-1
cdr3_nt: TGCAGCGTTAAGACAGGGCAAGGACAGCCCCAGCATTTT
cdr3_aa: CSVKTGQGQPQHF

clone_size: NA
d_call: NA
j_call: TRBJ2-6
v_call: TRBV6-2/TRBV6-3
cdr3_nt: TGTGCCAGCAGCCAAAACCCTGGGGCCAACGTCCTGACTTTC
cdr3_aa: CASSQNPGANVLTF

clone_size: many
d_call: NA
j_call: TRBJ1-2
v_call: TRBV7-3
cdr3_nt: TGTGCCAGCAGCATAGGGCTAGCTAACTATGGCTACACCTTC
cdr3_aa: CASSIGLANYGYTF

clone_size: many
d_call: NA
j_call: TRBJ1-5
v_call: TRBV9
cdr3_nt: TGTGCCAGCAGCGTACAGGGGTACGGCAATCAGCCCCAGCATTTT
cdr3_aa: CASSVQGYGNQPQHF

clone_size: many
d_call: NA
j_call: TRBJ1-1
v_call: TRBV20-1
cdr3_nt: TGCAGTGCTAGAGAGCCGACCTTTGAGGCGAACACTGAAGCTTTCTTT
cdr3_aa: CSAREPTFEANTEAFF

clone_size: many
d_call: NA
j_call: TRBJ2-5
v_call: TRBV7-7
cdr3_nt: TGTGCCAGCAGCCAAGGTCGGGGCAGAGAAGAGACCCAGTACTTC
cdr3_aa: CASSQGRGREETQYF

clone_size: many
d_call: NA
j_call: TRBJ2-3
v_call: TRBV20-1
cdr3_nt: TGCAGTGCTAGAGTTAAAGCGCCAGATACGCAGTATTTT
cdr3_aa: CSARVKAPDTQYF

clone_size: NA
d_call: TRBD1
j_call: TRBJ1-5
v_call: TRBV2
cdr3_nt: TGTGCCAGCAGGCCCTCCGGACAGGGGGCATATCAGCCCCAGCATTTT
cdr3_aa: CASRPSGQGAYQPQHF

clone_size: many
d_call: NA
j_call: TRBJ1-1
v_call: TRBV7-3
cdr3_nt: TGTGCCAGCAGCTCCCAAGGGGCGATGAACACTGAAGCTTTCTTT
cdr3_aa: CASSSQGAMNTEAFF

clone_size: NA
d_call: TRBD2
j_call: TRBJ2-1
v_call: TRBV4-2
cdr3_nt: TGTGCCAGCAGCCAGACTAGCGGAAAAGAGCAGTTCTTC
cdr3_aa: CASSQTSGKEQFF

clone_size: few
d_call: NA
j_call: TRBJ2-5
v_call: TRBV27
cdr3_nt: TGTGCCAGCAGTTTAATAGCAGGTCGACAAGAGACCCAGTACTTC
cdr3_aa: CASSLIAGRQETQYF

clone_size: few
d_call: NA
j_call: TRBJ2-3
v_call: TRBV5-1
cdr3_nt: TGCGCCAGCAGCACCGACAGGTTAAGCACAGATACGCAGTATTTT
cdr3_aa: CASSTDRLSTDTQYF

clone_size: many
d_call: TRBD2
j_call: TRBJ2-3
v_call: TRBV7-2
cdr3_nt: TGTGCCAGCAGCTTAGGTGGACTAGCCGGAAACACAGATACGCAGTATTTT
cdr3_aa: CASSLGGLAGNTDTQYF

clone_size: many
d_call: TRBD2
j_call: TRBJ2-1
v_call: TRBV14
cdr3_nt: TGTGCCAGCAGCCAGACGGGAGGAGGTTTAAACAATGAGCAGTTCTTC
cdr3_aa: CASSQTGGGLNNEQFF

clone_size: many
d_call: NA
j_call: TRBJ2-2
v_call: TRBV4-3
cdr3_nt: TGCGCCAGCAGCCAAGATCTCCGGGGGTACGGGGAGCTGTTTTTT
cdr3_aa: CASSQDLRGYGELFF

clone_size: NA
d_call: TRBD1
j_call: TRBJ1-6
v_call: TRBV9
cdr3_nt: TGTGCCAGCAGCGCGACAGGGGACAGGCGGTTTTCACCCCTCCACTTT
cdr3_aa: CASSATGDRRFSPLHF

clone_size: NA
d_call: TRBD1
j_call: TRBJ2-2
v_call: TRBV29-1
cdr3_nt: TGCAGCGTCTTTGGGACAGGGATGACCGGGGAGCTGTTTTTT
cdr3_aa: CSVFGTGMTGELFF

clone_size: NA
d_call: TRBD2
j_call: TRBJ2-3
v_call: TRBV5-4
cdr3_nt: TGTGCCAGCACGTCCGGGGCGGGAGGACGCACAGATACGCAGTATTTT
cdr3_aa: CASTSGAGGRTDTQYF

clone_size: NA
d_call: NA
j_call: TRBJ2-5
v_call: TRBV29-1
cdr3_nt: TGCAGCGGGGAGCGGGCCCAAGAGACCCAGTACTTC
cdr3_aa: CSGERAQETQYF

clone_size: NA
d_call: NA
j_call: TRBJ2-1
v_call: TRBV20-1
cdr3_nt: TGCAGTGCTACCCCGGCCGACGTCAGTGAGCAGTTCTTC
cdr3_aa: CSATPADVSEQFF

clone_size: NA
d_call: NA
j_call: TRBJ2-4
v_call: TRBV28
cdr3_nt: TGTGCCAGCAGTCCCACAACCAAAAACATTCAGTACTTC
cdr3_aa: CASSPTTKNIQYF

clone_size: few
d_call: NA
j_call: TRBJ2-3
v_call: TRBV12-3/TRBV12-4
cdr3_nt: TGTGCCAGCAGTTTGTGGGGCATAGATACGCAGTATTTT
cdr3_aa: CASSLWGIDTQYF

clone_size: many
d_call: TRBD1
j_call: TRBJ1-5
v_call: TRBV7-8
cdr3_nt: TGTGCCAGCAGCTACGACAGGGGGCTTCAGCCCCAGCATTTT
cdr3_aa: CASSYDRGLQPQHF

clone_size: many
d_call: NA
j_call: TRBJ2-1
v_call: TRBV27
cdr3_nt: TGTGCCAGCAGGGGTACGGGAGCCTACAATGAGCAGTTCTTC
cdr3_aa: CASRGTGAYNEQFF

clone_size: many
d_call: TRBD1
j_call: TRBJ2-1
v_call: TRBV5-1
cdr3_nt: TGCGCCAGCAGCTTGGGGTCGGGACAGGGGTCGTATTTAATATACAGTGAGCAGTTCTTC
cdr3_aa: CASSLGSGQGSYLIYSEQFF

clone_size: NA
d_call: NA
j_call: TRBJ2-3
v_call: TRBV6-5
cdr3_nt: TGTGCCAGCAGGGATGAGCGCGAAATGGATACGCAGTATTTT
cdr3_aa: CASRDEREMDTQYF

clone_size: many
d_call: NA
j_call: TRBJ1-4
v_call: TRBV12-3/TRBV12-4
cdr3_nt: TGTGCCAGCAGTTCAGGACGGATTAATGAAAAACTGTTTTTT
cdr3_aa: CASSSGRINEKLFF

clone_size: many
d_call: NA
j_call: TRBJ2-2
v_call: TRBV20-1
cdr3_nt: TGCAGTGCTAGAGATCCAAGGTCCCCCGCCACCGGGGAGCTGTTTTTT
cdr3_aa: CSARDPRSPATGELFF

clone_size: many
d_call: TRBD2
j_call: TRBJ2-3
v_call: TRBV20-1
cdr3_nt: TGCAGTGCTAGAGATAGCGGGAGGGCCGTCGATACGCAGTATTTT
cdr3_aa: CSARDSGRAVDTQYF

clone_size: NA
d_call: NA
j_call: TRBJ2-5
v_call: TRBV20-1
cdr3_nt: TGCAGCGACCGGTACCAAGAGACCCAGTACTTC
cdr3_aa: CSDRYQETQYF

clone_size: NA
d_call: NA
j_call: TRBJ2-1
v_call: TRBV4-1
cdr3_nt: TGCGCCAGCAGCCAAGATAGGGGTACCACCTACAATGAGCAGTTCTTC
cdr3_aa: CASSQDRGTTYNEQFF

clone_size: many
d_call: NA
j_call: TRBJ2-1
v_call: TRBV4-1
cdr3_nt: TGCGCCAGCAGCCAAAGGCAAGGGCAGCGGCCCTACAATGAGCAGTTCTTC
cdr3_aa: CASSQRQGQRPYNEQFF

clone_size: many
d_call: NA
j_call: TRBJ2-6
v_call: TRBV4-2
cdr3_nt: TGTGCCAGCAGCCAAGGTGGTGGGTCTGCTGGGGCCAACGTCCTGACTTTC
cdr3_aa: CASSQGGGSAGANVLTF

clone_size: many
d_call: NA
j_call: TRBJ2-5
v_call: TRBV5-1
cdr3_nt: TGCGCCAGCAGCTTGGAGCGTATCGAGACCCAGTACTTC
cdr3_aa: CASSLERIETQYF

clone_size: many
d_call: NA
j_call: TRBJ1-4
v_call: TRBV7-9
cdr3_nt: TGTGCCAGCAGCCCGCCGCAGGGGAAGGAAAAACTGTTTTTT
cdr3_aa: CASSPPQGKEKLFF

clone_size: many
d_call: NA
j_call: TRBJ2-7
v_call: TRBV7-9
cdr3_nt: TGTGCCAGCAGCTTATTGGGGACGTCCTACGAGCAGTACTTC
cdr3_aa: CASSLLGTSYEQYF

clone_size: many
d_call: NA
j_call: TRBJ1-3
v_call: TRBV5-1
cdr3_nt: TGCGCCAGCAGCTCAGCCGTTGACGGCACCATATATTTT
cdr3_aa: CASSSAVDGTIYF

clone_size: NA
d_call: NA
j_call: TRBJ1-1
v_call: TRBV27
cdr3_nt: TGTGCCAGCAGTCGGGTTGTTGGGGGCTCTGAAGCTTTCTTT
cdr3_aa: CASSRVVGGSEAFF